A single sample is the source of the 28 T cell receptor beta chains below, sequenced in a study of blood T cell repertoires in COVID-19. The data were produced by immunoSEQ multiplex PCR, yet TCRdb's version contains in-frame clones alone and is incomplete. The table shows approximately 61,000 clones, with around four fifths occurring only once. Sequenced input: peripheral blood. Source of these receptors: a woman between 65 and 79 years old with acute or convalescent COVID-19.

V is TRBV2 and J is TRBJ1-2; D unclear. CDR3 size: 12 residues. V lost 7 bases and J 5 bases, leaving 11 bases between the germline ends. Per the germline V gene, CDR1 is SNHLY and CDR2 is FYNNEI. The CDR3 nucleotides are TGTGCCAGCACGGCAGGTCGGTATGGCTACACCTTC. Translating gives CASTAGRYGYTF. The full variable domain, in which reference TRBV2 and TRBJ1-2 provide the parts outside the CDR3, is EPEVTQTPSHQVTQMGQEVILRCVPISNHLYFYWYRQILGQKVEFLVSFYNNEISEKSEIFDDQFSVERPDGSNFTLKIRSTKLEDSAMYFCASTAGRYGYTFGSGTRLTVV.

The chain uses TRBV2 and TRBJ1-2; D gene uncertain. The germline gives CDR1 SNHLY, CDR2 FYNNEI. V was clipped by 2 bases and J by 8 bases, with 12 bases between them. This CDR3 region has 13 residues. The CDR3 is CASSEMVGSGYTF. The CDR3 nucleotides read TGTGCCAGCAGTGAAATGGTGGGCAGCGGCTACACCTTC.

The V gene is TRBV5-4, the J gene TRBJ2-6; possibly TRBD1 for D (5 bases). This CDR3 region has 15 residues. The V and J ends lost 2 bases and 3 bases respectively, with 9 bases between them. Germline V lookup: CDR1 SGHNT, CDR2 YYREEE (reference sequence). CDR3 nucleotides: TGTGCCAGCAGCTTAAGGGGTGGTGGGGCCAACGTCCTGACTTTC. Encoded protein: CASSLRGGGANVLTF.

This clone was recorded once. V is TRBV5-1 and J is TRBJ2-5; TRBD2 matches 11 bases. Germline CDR1 and CDR2: SGHRS and YFSETQ. The CDR3 contains 15 residues. Trimming at V came to 3 bases and at J to 2 bases, leaving 3 bases not matched to a gene. CDR3 DNA sequence: TGCGCCAGCAGCTCCTTAGCGGGGGGGCAAGAGACCCAGTACTTC. It yields the protein CASSSLAGGQETQYF.

The chain employs TRBV2 and TRBJ2-3; D is ambiguous. The CDR3 contains 13 residues. Germline CDR1 is SNHLY and CDR2 is FYNNEI. The germline V and J ends were trimmed by 4 bases and 5 bases, with 10 bases remaining between them. The chain's CDR3 is CASSGNSGDTQYF. CDR3 bases: TGTGCCAGCAGTGGAAACAGTGGAGATACGCAGTATTTT.

V gene TRBV5-1 combines with J gene TRBJ2-7, with TRBD1 matching 10 bases. The CDR3 runs to 14 residues. The J segment lost 6 bases and the V segment lost 2 bases, leaving 5 bases of the junction unmatched. Germline loops: CDR1 SGHRS, CDR2 YFSETQ. DNA of the CDR3: TGCGCCAGCAGCTTCGGGACAGGGGCTACCGAGCAGTACTTC. This gives the protein CASSFGTGATEQYF.

This sequence joins TRBV7-3 and TRBJ2-5, with 7 bases matching TRBD1. CDR1 is SGHTA and CDR2 is FQGTGA in the germline V gene. The CDR3 spans 14 residues. J was trimmed by 3 bases and V by 2 bases; bases with no gene match: 3. The CDR3 DNA reads as TGTGCCAGCAGCTTAGGGGACAGAGAAGAGACCCAGTACTTC. It is translated as CASSLGDREETQYF.

V is TRBV6-5 and J is TRBJ2-2; 8 bases fit TRBD1. Germline CDR1 reads MNHEY; CDR2 reads SVGAGI. CDR3 length: 14 amino acids. Trimming cost V 5 bases and J 4 bases; bases outside gene matches: 3. This CDR3 is CASSLTGGTGELFF. DNA for the CDR3: TGTGCCAGCAGTCTTACAGGGGGCACCGGGGAGCTGTTTTTT.

A single count supports this clone. This chain uses TRBV7-9 with TRBJ2-7, with 10 bases identical to TRBD1. This CDR3 spans 17 amino acids. Germline V gene lookup returns CDR1 SEHNR and CDR2 FQNEAQ (reference sequence). J lost 3 bases, V lost 4 bases, and 12 bases had no gene match. CDR3 amino acids: CASSSAEGGQGIYEQYF. CDR3 DNA: TGTGCCAGCAGCTCAGCTGAGGGGGGACAGGGGATCTACGAGCAGTACTTC.

The chain is built from TRBV12-3 or TRBV12-4 and TRBJ1-1; D gene ambiguous. The CDR3 is 11 amino acids. Trimming took 6 bases from V and 5 from J, leaving 7 bases between them. The CDR3 bases are TGTGCCAGCAGCCCCAGGACTGAAGCTTTCTTT. Translated, it gives CASSPRTEAFF.

The CDR3 region is CASSLAGLDGQPQHF. Here the CDR3 DNA reads TGTGCCAGCAGCTTGGCAGGGTTGGACGGTCAGCCCCAGCATTTT. The rearrangement links TRBV5-5 to TRBJ1-5; a weak D match, TRBD1 (5 bases). In germline, CDR1 is SGHKS, CDR2 YYEKEE (reference sequence). The CDR3 extends over 15 amino acids. The V end was cut by 0 bases, the J end by 6 bases, with 13 bases between.

The rearrangement links TRBV30 to TRBJ1-1, with D perhaps matching TRBD1 (5 bases). V gave up 8 bases and J gave up 1 base, with 17 bases separating them. Germline V gives CDR1 GTSNPN, CDR2 SVGIG (reference sequence). The CDR3 sequence is 14 residues long. The CDR3 DNA sequence: TGTGCCCACCAACCGGGGGGAAGGAACACTGAAGCTTTCTTT. This encodes CAHQPGGRNTEAFF.

The chain joins TRBV5-6 to TRBJ2-1; 10 nucleotides align to TRBD2. CDR1 is SGHDT and CDR2 is YYEEEE in the germline V gene. The V segment lost 1 base and the J segment 9 bases; nucleotides outside the gene matches: 10. The CDR3 length is 16 residues. The CDR3 is CASSLRTSGGSREQFF. The CDR3 coding sequence is TGTGCCAGCAGCTTGAGGACTAGCGGCGGTTCGCGTGAGCAGTTCTTC.

This rearrangement joins TRBV7-9 to TRBJ1-4; the match to TRBD1 covers 8 bases. Germline assignment: CDR1 SEHNR and CDR2 FQNEAQ (reference sequence). The CDR3 sequence is 15 residues long. V was clipped by 5 bases and J by 6 bases; unmatched bases: 8. CDR3 in DNA: TGTGCCAGCAGCGTCGGGACAGGCCCATATGAAAAACTGTTTTTT. It codes for CASSVGTGPYEKLFF. Filled out from reference TRBV7-9 and TRBJ1-4, the complete variable domain reads DTGVSQNPRHKITKRGQNVTFRCDPISEHNRLYWYRQTLGQGPEFLTYFQNEAQLEKSRLLSDRFSAERPKGSFSTLEIQRTEQGDSAMYLCASSVGTGPYEKLFFGSGTQLSVL.

V gene TRBV5-4 combines with J gene TRBJ2-3; the match to TRBD2 covers 7 bases. Germline V lookup: CDR1 SGHNT, CDR2 YYREEE (reference sequence). This CDR3 comprises 14 residues. The V gene end was trimmed by 4 bases and the J gene end by 2 bases; junction bases not matched to a gene: 4. In DNA form, the CDR3 reads TGTGCCAGCAGCCCGCGGGGGTACACAGATACGCAGTATTTT. This codes for CASSPRGYTDTQYF.

The J gene is TRBJ2-3, the V gene TRBV5-4; the D gene is possibly TRBD2 (5 bases). This CDR3 is built from 16 residues. Germline lookup yields CDR1 SGHNT and CDR2 YYREEE (reference sequence). V lost 4 bases to trimming and J lost 0 bases, with 15 bases between them. The CDR3: CASSRDGLFSTDTQYF. CDR3 bases: TGTGCCAGCAGCCGAGACGGACTCTTTAGCACAGATACGCAGTATTTT. Combining the CDR3 with reference TRBV5-4 and TRBJ2-3 gives the whole variable domain ETGVTQSPTHLIKTRGQQVTLRCSSQSGHNTVSWYQQALGQGPQFIFQYYREEENGRGNFPPRFSGLQFPNYSSELNVNALELDDSALYLCASSRDGLFSTDTQYFGPGTRLTVL.

The chain combines TRBV7-6 with TRBJ2-7; 10 bases are a match to TRBD1. Germline loops: CDR1 SGHVS, CDR2 FNYEAQ. V trimming: 3 bases; J trimming: 2 bases; junction bases outside the gene matches: 1. This CDR3 has 14 amino acids. CDR3 DNA: TGTGCCAGCAGCTTCGGGACAGGGGCCTACGAGCAGTACTTC. This encodes CASSFGTGAYEQYF.

The chain links TRBV5-1 to TRBJ2-1; 7 bases align to TRBD1. Germline CDR1 is SGHRS and CDR2 is YFSETQ. The CDR3 runs 15 residues. The ends lost 4 bases at V and 5 bases at J; junction bases unmatched: 9. The CDR3 sequence is CASSKGDSENNEQFF. CDR3 sequence (DNA): TGCGCCAGCAGCAAGGGGGACAGCGAAAACAATGAGCAGTTCTTC.

Notes on this clone: One end of the junction does not line up with germline, which may come from a read error. V is TRBV7-7 and J is TRBJ2-5, with TRBD1 matching 7 bases. This CDR3 comprises 15 residues. The germline CDR1 and CDR2 sequences are SSHAT and FNYEAQ (reference sequence). CDR3 DNA: TGTGCTAGCAGCCGAGGGGGCGCGATCCAAGAGACCCAGTACTTC. This gives the protein CASSRGGAIQETQYF.

The chain is built from TRBV11-2 and TRBJ1-2; D is unclear. The V end lost 5 bases, the J end lost 4 bases, and 14 bases lay between the germline ends. The CDR3 has 14 residues. Germline lookup yields CDR1 SGHAT and CDR2 FQNNGV. CDR3 amino acids: CASSLGGALYGYTF. The CDR3 DNA is TGTGCCAGCAGCCTCGGAGGAGCCCTCTATGGCTACACCTTC.

This clone was observed a handful of times. The V and J genes are TRBV11-3 and TRBJ2-7; a weak D match, TRBD2 (6 bases). CDR3 length: 14 residues. V gave up 1 base and J gave up 3 bases, with 10 bases separating them. CDR1 is SGHNT, CDR2 YENEEA, per germline. Here the CDR3 DNA reads TGTGCCAGCAGCTTAGGTGGCGGGGACTACGAGCAGTACTTC. Translation gives CASSLGGGDYEQYF.

The V and J genes are TRBV20-1 and TRBJ2-3, with 9 bases fitting TRBD2. This CDR3 has 14 amino acids. CDR1 and CDR2 (germline): DFQATT, SNEGSKA (reference sequence). Trimming removed 3 bases from V and 4 bases from J; junction bases left unmatched: 5. The CDR3 nucleotides are TGCAGTGCTAGTAGGCGGGGGGGCCCAGATACGCAGTATTTT. It specifies CSASRRGGPDTQYF.

The V gene is TRBV21-1, the J gene TRBJ2-6; TRBD1 is taken as the D call from the table, unchecked against the DNA. TRBV21-1 is marked as a pseudogene. CDR3 length: 18 residues. In nucleotides, the CDR3 is TGTGCCAGCAGCAAAGATATGGGGCCTCTCTCTGGGGCCAACGTCCTGACTTTC. Translation gives CASSKDMGPLSGANVLTF.

Only one count was recorded for this clone. The V and J genes are TRBV5-1 and TRBJ2-1, with 7 bases matching TRBD1. CDR1 is SGHRS, CDR2 YFSETQ, per germline. This CDR3 has 14 amino acids. Trimming removed 4 bases from V and 8 bases from J; junction bases left unmatched: 9. The CDR3 DNA is TGCGCCAGCAGCACAGGGACAGCTTGGGATGAGCAGTTCTTC. Protein product: CASSTGTAWDEQFF.

The rearrangement links TRBV18 to TRBJ2-5, with a possible D match to TRBD2 (5 bases). V lost 6 bases and J lost 9, with 26 bases in between. Germline CDR1 and CDR2: KGHSH and LQKENI. The CDR3 loop spans 16 amino acids. The CDR3 reads CASSVETDLSSFPQYF. Here the CDR3 DNA reads TGTGCCAGCTCTGTAGAGACGGACTTGAGTAGTTTTCCCCAGTACTTC.

The chain uses TRBV7-6 and TRBJ2-3; tentatively, D is TRBD1 (6 bases). Germline CDR1 is SGHVS and CDR2 is FNYEAQ. V lost 1 base and J 4 bases, leaving 6 bases between the germline ends. The CDR3 loop spans 13 amino acids. The CDR3 DNA reads TGTGCCAGCAGCTTAGACAGGGCAGATACGCAGTATTTT. Encoded protein: CASSLDRADTQYF.

The chain links TRBV5-6 to TRBJ1-6; 9 bases map to TRBD1. This CDR3 has 15 amino acids. V lost 4 bases and J lost 9; bases outside the gene matches: 8. Germline-derived CDR1 and CDR2 are SGHDT and YYEEEE. CDR3 nucleotide sequence: TGTGCCAGCAGCCGTAGGGGACAGGGAGTTTCACCCCTCCACTTT. Translating gives CASSRRGQGVSPLHF.

The V call is TRBV7-8, the J call TRBJ2-1; 7 bases are shared with TRBD2. Germline values: CDR1 SGHVS, CDR2 FQNEAQ. This CDR3 has 16 amino acids. Trimming took 3 bases from V and 1 from J; bases not matched to a gene: 6. The CDR3 DNA reads as TGTGCCAGCAGCTTTGGGGGGGACTGGTCCTACAATGAGCAGTTCTTC. Translated: CASSFGGDWSYNEQFF.